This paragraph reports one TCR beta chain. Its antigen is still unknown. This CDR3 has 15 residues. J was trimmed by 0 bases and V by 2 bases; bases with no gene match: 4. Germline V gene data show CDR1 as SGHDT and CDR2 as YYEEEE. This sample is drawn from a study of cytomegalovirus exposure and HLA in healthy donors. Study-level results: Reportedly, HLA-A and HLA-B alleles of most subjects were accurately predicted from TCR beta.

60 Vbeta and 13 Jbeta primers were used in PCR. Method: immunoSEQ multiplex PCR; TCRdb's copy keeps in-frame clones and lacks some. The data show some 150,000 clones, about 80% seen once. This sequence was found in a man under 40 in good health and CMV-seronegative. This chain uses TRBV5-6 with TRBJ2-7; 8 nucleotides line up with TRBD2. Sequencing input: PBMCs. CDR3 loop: CASSFRGGSSYEQYF. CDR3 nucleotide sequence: TGTGCCAGCAGCTTCCGGGGGGGAAGCTCCTACGAGCAGTACTTC.